This section outlines one T cell receptor beta chain sequence together with its context. Method: immunoSEQ multiplex PCR; TCRdb's copy keeps in-frame clones and lacks some. Seen here are 120,000 or so clones, about 92% observed once, and the top ten hold 1.5% to 2%. The sample is drawn from a study of control samples from healthy donors and cancer patients. The TCR was taken from a man aged 50-60 years with head and neck cancer. The sequenced sample was PBMCs.

The CDR3, as DNA: TGTGCCATTCTGGGGACAATGAACACTGAAGCTTTCTTT. Translated, it gives CAILGTMNTEAFF. V is TRBV28 and J is TRBJ1-1; possible D gene TRBD1, 6 bases. CDR1 is MDHEN, CDR2 SYDVKM, per germline. The CDR3 loop spans 13 amino acids. The germline V and J ends were trimmed by 10 bases and 0 bases, with 12 bases remaining between them.